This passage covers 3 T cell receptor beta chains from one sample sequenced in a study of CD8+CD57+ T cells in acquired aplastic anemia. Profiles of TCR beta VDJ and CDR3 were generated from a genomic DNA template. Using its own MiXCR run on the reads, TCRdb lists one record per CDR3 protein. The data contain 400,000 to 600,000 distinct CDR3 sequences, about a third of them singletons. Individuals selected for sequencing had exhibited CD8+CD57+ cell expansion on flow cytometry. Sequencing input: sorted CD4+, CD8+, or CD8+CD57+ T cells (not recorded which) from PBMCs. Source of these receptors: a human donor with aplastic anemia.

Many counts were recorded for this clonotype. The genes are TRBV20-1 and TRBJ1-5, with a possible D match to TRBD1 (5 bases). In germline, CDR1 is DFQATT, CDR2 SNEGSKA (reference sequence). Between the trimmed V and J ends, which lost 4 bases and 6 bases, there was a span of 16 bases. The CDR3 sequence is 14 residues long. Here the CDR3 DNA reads TGCAGTGCTACCAGGGACCCTGGGAGTCAGCCCCAGCATTTT. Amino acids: CSATRDPGSQPQHF.

The CDR3 is CASSIAGRGTYNEQFF. The CDR3, as DNA: TGTGCCAGTAGTATAGCGGGCAGGGGGACCTACAATGAGCAGTTCTTC. This chain joins TRBV19 and TRBJ2-7, with 7 bases lining up with TRBD1. Near its end, the DNA agrees better with TRBJ2-1, so the J call may be wrong. CDR3 length: 16 amino acids. Germline CDR1 and CDR2: LNHDA and SQIVND (reference sequence).

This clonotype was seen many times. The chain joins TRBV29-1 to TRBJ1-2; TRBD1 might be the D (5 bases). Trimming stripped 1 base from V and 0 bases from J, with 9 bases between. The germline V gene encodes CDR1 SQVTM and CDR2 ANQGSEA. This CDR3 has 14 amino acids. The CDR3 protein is CSVEGDGANYGYTF. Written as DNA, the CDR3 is TGCAGCGTTGAAGGGGACGGCGCTAACTATGGCTACACCTTC.